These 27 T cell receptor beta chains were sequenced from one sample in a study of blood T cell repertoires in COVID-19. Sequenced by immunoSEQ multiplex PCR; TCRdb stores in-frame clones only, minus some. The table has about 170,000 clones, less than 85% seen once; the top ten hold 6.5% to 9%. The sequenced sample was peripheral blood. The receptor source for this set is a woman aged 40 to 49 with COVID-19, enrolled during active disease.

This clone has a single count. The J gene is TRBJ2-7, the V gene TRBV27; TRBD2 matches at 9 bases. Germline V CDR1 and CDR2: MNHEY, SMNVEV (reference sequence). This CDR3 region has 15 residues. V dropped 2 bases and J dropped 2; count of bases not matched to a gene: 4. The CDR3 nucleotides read TGTGCCAGCAGTTTAGCTAGCGGGGCTCCCTACGAGCAGTACTTC. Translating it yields CASSLASGAPYEQYF.

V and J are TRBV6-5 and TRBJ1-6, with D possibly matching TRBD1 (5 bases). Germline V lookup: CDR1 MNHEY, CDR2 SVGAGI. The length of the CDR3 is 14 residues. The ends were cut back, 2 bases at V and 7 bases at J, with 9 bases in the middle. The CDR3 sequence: CASSYLDRNSPLHF. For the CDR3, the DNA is TGTGCCAGCAGTTACCTCGACAGAAATTCACCCCTCCACTTT.

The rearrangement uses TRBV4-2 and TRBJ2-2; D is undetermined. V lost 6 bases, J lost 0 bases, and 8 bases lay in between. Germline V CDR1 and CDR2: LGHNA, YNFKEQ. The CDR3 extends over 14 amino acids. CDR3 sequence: CASRLYANTGELFF. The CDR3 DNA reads TGTGCCAGCAGGCTATACGCGAACACCGGGGAGCTGTTTTTT.

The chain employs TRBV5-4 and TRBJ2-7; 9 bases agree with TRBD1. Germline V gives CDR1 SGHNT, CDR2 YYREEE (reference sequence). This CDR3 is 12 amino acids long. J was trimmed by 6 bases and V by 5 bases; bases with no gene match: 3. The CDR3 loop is CASRGQGFEQYF. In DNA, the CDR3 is TGTGCCAGCAGAGGACAGGGGTTCGAGCAGTACTTC. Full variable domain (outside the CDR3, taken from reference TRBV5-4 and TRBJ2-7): ETGVTQSPTHLIKTRGQQVTLRCSSQSGHNTVSWYQQALGQGPQFIFQYYREEENGRGNFPPRFSGLQFPNYSSELNVNALELDDSALYLCASRGQGFEQYFGPGTRLTVT.

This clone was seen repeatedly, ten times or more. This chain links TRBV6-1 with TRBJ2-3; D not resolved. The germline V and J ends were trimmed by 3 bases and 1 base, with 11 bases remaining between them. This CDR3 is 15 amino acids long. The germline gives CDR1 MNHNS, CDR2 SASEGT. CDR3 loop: CASSEKVGGTDTQYF. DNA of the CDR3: TGTGCCAGCAGTGAGAAAGTAGGAGGCACAGATACGCAGTATTTT.

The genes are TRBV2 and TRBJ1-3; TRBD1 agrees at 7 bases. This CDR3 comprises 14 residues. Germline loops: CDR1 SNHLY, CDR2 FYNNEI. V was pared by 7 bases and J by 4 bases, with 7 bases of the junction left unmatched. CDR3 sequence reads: CASIRTGEGNTIYF. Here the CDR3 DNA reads TGTGCCAGCATAAGGACAGGAGAGGGAAACACCATATATTTT. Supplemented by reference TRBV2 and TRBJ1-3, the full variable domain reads EPEVTQTPSHQVTQMGQEVILRCVPISNHLYFYWYRQILGQKVEFLVSFYNNEISEKSEIFDDQFSVERPDGSNFTLKIRSTKLEDSAMYFCASIRTGEGNTIYFGEGSWLTVV.

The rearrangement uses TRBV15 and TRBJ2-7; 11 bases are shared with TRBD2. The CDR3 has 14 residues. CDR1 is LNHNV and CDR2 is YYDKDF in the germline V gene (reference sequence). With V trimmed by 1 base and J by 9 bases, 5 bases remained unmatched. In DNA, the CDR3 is TGTGCCACCAGCAGAGGCACTAGCGGGAGCCCGCAGTACTTC. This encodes CATSRGTSGSPQYF.

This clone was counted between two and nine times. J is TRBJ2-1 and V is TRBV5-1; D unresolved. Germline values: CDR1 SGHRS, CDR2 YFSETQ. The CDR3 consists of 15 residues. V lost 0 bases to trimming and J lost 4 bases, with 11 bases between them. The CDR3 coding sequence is TGCGCCAGCAGCTTGGACGTCCGACATTACAATGAGCAGTTCTTC. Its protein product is CASSLDVRHYNEQFF.

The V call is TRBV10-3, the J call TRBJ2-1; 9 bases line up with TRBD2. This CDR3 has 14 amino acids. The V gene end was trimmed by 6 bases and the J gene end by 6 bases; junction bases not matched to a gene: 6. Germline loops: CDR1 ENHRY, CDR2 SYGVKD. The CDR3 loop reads CAIRGLASVNEQFF. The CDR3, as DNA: TGTGCCATCAGGGGACTAGCAAGCGTCAATGAGCAGTTCTTC.

The CDR3 loop is CASSFGGPLDNEQFF. DNA for the CDR3: TGTGCCAGCAGCTTCGGAGGGCCCCTCGACAATGAGCAGTTCTTC. The chain joins TRBV7-9 to TRBJ2-1; tentatively, D is TRBD2 (6 bases). The germline gives CDR1 SEHNR, CDR2 FQNEAQ (reference sequence). Trimming cost V 3 bases and J 5 bases, with 14 bases left between them. This CDR3 is built from 15 residues.

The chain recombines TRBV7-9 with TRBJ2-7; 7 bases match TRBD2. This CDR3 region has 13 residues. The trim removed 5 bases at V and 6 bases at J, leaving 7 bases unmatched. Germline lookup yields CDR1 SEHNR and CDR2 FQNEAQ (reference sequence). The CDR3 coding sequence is TGTGCCAGCAGCCCTTCGGGAGGAGCCGAGCAGTACGTC. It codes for CASSPSGGAEQYV.

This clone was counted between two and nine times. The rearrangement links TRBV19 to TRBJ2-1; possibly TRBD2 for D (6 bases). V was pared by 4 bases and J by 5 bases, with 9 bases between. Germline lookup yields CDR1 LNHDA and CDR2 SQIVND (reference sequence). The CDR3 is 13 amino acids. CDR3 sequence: CASSRGTDNEQFF. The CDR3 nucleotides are TGTGCCAGTAGTAGGGGGACTGACAATGAGCAGTTCTTC.

The CDR3 DNA reads as TGTGCCAGTAGTACCCAGACAGGGGTTTATGAAAAACTGTTTTTT. This codes for CASSTQTGVYEKLFF. The chain combines TRBV19 with TRBJ1-4; 8 positions agree with TRBD1. Germline-derived CDR1 and CDR2 are LNHDA and SQIVND (reference sequence). The CDR3 extends over 15 amino acids. The V gene end was trimmed by 4 bases and the J gene end by 6 bases; junction bases not matched to a gene: 7.

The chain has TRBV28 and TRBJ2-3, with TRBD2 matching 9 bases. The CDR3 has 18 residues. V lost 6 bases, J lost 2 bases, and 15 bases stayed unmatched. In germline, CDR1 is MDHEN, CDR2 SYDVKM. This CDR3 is CASRTYRGGREYTDTQYF. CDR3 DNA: TGTGCCAGCAGGACCTACCGGGGCGGGAGGGAATACACAGATACGCAGTATTTT.

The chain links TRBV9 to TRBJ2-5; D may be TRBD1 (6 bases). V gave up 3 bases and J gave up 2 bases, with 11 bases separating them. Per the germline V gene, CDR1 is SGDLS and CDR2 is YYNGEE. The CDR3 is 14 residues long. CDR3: CASSGRGSQETQYF. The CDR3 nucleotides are TGTGCCAGCAGCGGCAGGGGCTCTCAAGAGACCCAGTACTTC.

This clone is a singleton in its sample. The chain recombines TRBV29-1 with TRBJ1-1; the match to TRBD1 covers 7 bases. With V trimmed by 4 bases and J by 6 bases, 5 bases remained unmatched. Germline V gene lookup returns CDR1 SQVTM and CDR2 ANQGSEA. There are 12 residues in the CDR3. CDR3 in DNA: TGCAGCGTTGTGATAGGGGGCTCTGAAGCTTTCTTT. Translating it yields CSVVIGGSEAFF.

The CDR3: CATSDPRQAQETQYF. The CDR3 nucleotides read TGTGCCACCAGTGACCCTAGACAGGCTCAGGAGACCCAGTACTTC. V gene TRBV24-1 combines with J gene TRBJ2-5, with TRBD1 as a possible D gene (6 bases). CDR1 and CDR2 from the germline V gene are KGHDR and SFDVKD. V was pared by 4 bases and J by 5 bases, with 16 bases between. There are 15 residues in the CDR3.

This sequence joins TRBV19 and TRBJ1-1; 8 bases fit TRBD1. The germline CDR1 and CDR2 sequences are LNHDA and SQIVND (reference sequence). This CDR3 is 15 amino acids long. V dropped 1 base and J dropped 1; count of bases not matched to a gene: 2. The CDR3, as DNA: TGTGCCAGTAGTATAGGAGGGACAGGGAACACTGAAGCTTTCTTT. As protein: CASSIGGTGNTEAFF.

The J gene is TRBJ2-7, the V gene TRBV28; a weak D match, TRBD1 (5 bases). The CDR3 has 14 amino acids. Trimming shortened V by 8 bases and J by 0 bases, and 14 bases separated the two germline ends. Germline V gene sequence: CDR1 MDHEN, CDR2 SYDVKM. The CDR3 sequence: CASQASGISYEQYF. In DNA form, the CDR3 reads TGTGCCAGCCAGGCTTCAGGGATCTCCTACGAGCAGTACTTC.

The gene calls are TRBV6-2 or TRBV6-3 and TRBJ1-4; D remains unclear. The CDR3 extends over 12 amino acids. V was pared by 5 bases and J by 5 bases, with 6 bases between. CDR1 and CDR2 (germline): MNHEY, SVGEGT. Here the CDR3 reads CASSRGNEKLFF. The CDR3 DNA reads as TGTGCCAGCAGTCGGGGAAATGAAAAACTGTTTTTT.

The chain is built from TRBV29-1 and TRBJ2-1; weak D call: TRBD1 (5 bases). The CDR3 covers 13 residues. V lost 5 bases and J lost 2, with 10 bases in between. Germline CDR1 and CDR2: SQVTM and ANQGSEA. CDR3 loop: CSVTGHTYNEQFF. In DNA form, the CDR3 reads TGCAGCGTTACAGGACATACCTACAATGAGCAGTTCTTC.

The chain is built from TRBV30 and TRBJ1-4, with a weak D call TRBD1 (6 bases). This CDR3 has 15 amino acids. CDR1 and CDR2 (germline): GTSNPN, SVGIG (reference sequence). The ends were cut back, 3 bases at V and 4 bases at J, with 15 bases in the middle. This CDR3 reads CAWRGGSPLNEKLFF. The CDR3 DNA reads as TGTGCCTGGAGAGGGGGATCACCTCTTAATGAAAAACTGTTTTTT.

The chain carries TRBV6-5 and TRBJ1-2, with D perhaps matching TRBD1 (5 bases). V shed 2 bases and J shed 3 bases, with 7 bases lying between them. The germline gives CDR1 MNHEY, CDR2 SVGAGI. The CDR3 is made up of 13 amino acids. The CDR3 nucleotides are TGTGCCAGCAGTTACACACAGGACTATGGCTACACCTTC. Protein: CASSYTQDYGYTF.

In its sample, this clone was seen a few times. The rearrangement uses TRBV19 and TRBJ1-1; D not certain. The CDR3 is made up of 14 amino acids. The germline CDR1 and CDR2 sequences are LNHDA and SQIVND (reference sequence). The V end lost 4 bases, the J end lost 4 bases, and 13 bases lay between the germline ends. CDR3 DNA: TGTGCCAGTAGTACCTCAATACTGAGCACTGAAGCTTTCTTT. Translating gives CASSTSILSTEAFF.

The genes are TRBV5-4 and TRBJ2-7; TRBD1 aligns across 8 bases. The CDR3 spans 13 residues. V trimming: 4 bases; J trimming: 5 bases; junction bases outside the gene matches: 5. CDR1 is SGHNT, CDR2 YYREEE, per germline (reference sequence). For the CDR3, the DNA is TGTGCCAGCAGCCTGGACAGGGCCCACGAGCAGTACTTC. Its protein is CASSLDRAHEQYF. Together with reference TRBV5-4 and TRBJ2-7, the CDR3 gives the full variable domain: ETGVTQSPTHLIKTRGQQVTLRCSSQSGHNTVSWYQQALGQGPQFIFQYYREEENGRGNFPPRFSGLQFPNYSSELNVNALELDDSALYLCASSLDRAHEQYFGPGTRLTVT.

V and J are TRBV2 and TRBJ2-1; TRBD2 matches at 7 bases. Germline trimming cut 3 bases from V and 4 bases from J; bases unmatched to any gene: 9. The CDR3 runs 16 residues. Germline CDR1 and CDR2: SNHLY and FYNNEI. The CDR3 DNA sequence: TGTGCCAGCAGTGATCTCGCCCTAGCGGTATACAATGAGCAGTTCTTC. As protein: CASSDLALAVYNEQFF.

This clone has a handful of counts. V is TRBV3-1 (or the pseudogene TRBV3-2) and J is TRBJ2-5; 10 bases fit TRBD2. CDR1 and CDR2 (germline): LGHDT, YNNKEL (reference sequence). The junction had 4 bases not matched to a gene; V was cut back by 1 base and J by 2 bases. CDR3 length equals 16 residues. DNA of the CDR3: TGTGCCAGCAGCCAAGGTCTAGCGGGGGTTCAAGAGACCCAGTACTTC. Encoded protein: CASSQGLAGVQETQYF.